This TCR beta chain came from a study of shared clonotypes between healthy human individuals. At a deep level, the assay was run. The table came from immunoSEQ multiplex PCR; TCRdb's copy has only in-frame clones and leaves some out. Here the sample spans 700,000 to 950,000 clones, about 97% being singletons. Study-wide results and caveats: Non-shared clonotypes had lower generation probabilities than those shared by all four donors. Sampling covered nothing but blood. Tissue TCR repertoires likely differ from those found in blood.

CDR3 length: 16 residues. V was cut by 5 bases and J by 1 base, with 15 bases left in between. Germline V gene data show CDR1 as LNHDA and CDR2 as SQIVND (reference sequence). CD8 cells regarded as naive lacked CD45RO, were positively chosen for CCR7, and omitted terminally differentiated effector memory CD45RA+ cells. Nashville, Tennessee was home to all donors, each a Caucasian adult. A remark on this clone: Its specificity is unknown.

The chain couples TRBV19 to TRBJ1-5, with D hard to call. This TCR came from a man aged 25-45 years in good health. The sample comprised naive CD8+ T cells sorted from blood. CDR3 in DNA: TGTGCCAGTAGTCCCTATGGAGGGCGGAGCAATCAGCCCCAGCATTTT. Protein product: CASSPYGGRSNQPQHF. Combining the CDR3 with reference TRBV19 and TRBJ1-5 gives the whole variable domain DGGITQSPKYLFRKEGQNVTLSCEQNLNHDAMYWYRQDPGQGLRLIYYSQIVNDFQKGDIAEGYSVSREKKESFPLTVTSAQKNPTAFYLCASSPYGGRSNQPQHFGDGTRLSIL.